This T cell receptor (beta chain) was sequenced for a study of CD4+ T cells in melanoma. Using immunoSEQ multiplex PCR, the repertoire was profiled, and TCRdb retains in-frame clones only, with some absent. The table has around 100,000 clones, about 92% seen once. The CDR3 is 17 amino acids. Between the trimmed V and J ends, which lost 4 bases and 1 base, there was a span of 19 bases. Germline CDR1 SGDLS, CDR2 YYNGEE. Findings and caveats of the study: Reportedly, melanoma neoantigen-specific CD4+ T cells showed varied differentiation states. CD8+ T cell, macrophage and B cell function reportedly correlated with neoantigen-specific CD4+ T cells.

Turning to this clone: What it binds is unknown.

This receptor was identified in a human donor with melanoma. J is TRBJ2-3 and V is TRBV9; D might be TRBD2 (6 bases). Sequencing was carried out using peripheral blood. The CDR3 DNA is TGTGCCAGCAGCCCCTGGGGCGGGGAATTTGGCACAGATACGCAGTATTTT. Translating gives CASSPWGGEFGTDTQYF. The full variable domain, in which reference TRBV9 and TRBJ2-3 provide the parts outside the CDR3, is DSGVTQTPKHLITATGQRVTLRCSPRSGDLSVYWYQQSLDQGLQFLIQYYNGEERAKGNILERFSAQQFPDLHSELNLSSLELGDSALYFCASSPWGGEFGTDTQYFGPGTRLTVL.